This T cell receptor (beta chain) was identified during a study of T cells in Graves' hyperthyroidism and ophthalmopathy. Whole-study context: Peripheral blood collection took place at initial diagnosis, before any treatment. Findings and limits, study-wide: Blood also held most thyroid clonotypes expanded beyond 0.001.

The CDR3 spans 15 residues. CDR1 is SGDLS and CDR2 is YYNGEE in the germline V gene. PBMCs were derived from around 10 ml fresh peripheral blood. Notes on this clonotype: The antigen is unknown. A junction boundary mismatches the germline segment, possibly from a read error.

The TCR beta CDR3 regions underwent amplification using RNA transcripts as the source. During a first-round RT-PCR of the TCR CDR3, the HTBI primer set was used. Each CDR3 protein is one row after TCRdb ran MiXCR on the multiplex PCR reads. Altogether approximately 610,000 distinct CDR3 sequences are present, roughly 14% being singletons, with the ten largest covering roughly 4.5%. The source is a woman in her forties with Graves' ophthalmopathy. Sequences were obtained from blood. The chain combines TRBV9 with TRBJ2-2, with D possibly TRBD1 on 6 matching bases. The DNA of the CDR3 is TGTGCCGGCAGCGTAGGGGGAAGGGGAACCGGGGAGCTGTTTTTT. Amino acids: CAGSVGGRGTGELFF.